This T cell receptor beta chain comes out of a study of cytomegalovirus exposure and HLA in healthy donors (dated by TCRdb to about 2017). Describing the broader study: In an earlier analysis of 587 of the donors, about 270 Gb of sequence data and roughly 100 million unique TCR beta sequences from 150 million to 200 million T cells were reported. An early release that covered fewer than 750 HLA-typed donors contained approximately 300 gigabases of sequencing data and approximately 85 million unique TCR sequences. Of the 300 to 450 genotyped donors, more than 75% were placed in the genetic ancestry cluster associated with self-reported Caucasian donors. The aim of the study was to test whether cataloging public T cell receptors could identify signatures of past pathogen exposure. The study profiled the T cell repertoires of about 640 subjects by immunosequencing and related them to cytomegalovirus serostatus. Besides the first cohort of under 700 subjects, a separate validation cohort made up of some 110 different subjects was used. High-throughput TCR immunosequencing, statistical association of individual TCRs with disease status, and machine learning were combined to predict cytomegalovirus infection status. A later analysis re-examined previously published TCR beta repertoires from more than 550 donors and added high-resolution HLA genotyping to investigate patterns of TCR occurrence. In the later analysis, no new phenotypic data were used to find candidate immune exposures; instead, reliance was placed on TCR beta sequences and their occurrence across donors. An earlier analysis of a few hundred of the donors applied high-throughput TCR beta sequencing to assess whether each TCR beta V gene segment acted as functional or pseudogenic. Donor age, sex, ethnicity and CMV serostatus were collected together with the repertoire data. Genome-wide SNP genotypes for about three fifths of the roughly 670 donors were used in a later genetic analysis, which treated that subset as a discovery cohort. All discovery cohort repertoires had been generated on a single sequencing platform. Both class I and class II loci were covered by HLA typing, at four-digit resolution. The number of donors typed differed by locus, with 629-630 for A, B, C, DRB1 and DQB1, approximately 500 for DQA1, over 600 for DPA1, and around 450 for DPB1. About five DR-DQ haplotypes were treated as single units for association and clustering because of strong linkage in the cohort. Among around 400 genotyped donors of the cohort, an average of about 240,000 unique TCR beta nucleotide sequences were sequenced per donor, around a sixth of them non-productive. Summary of the overall study and its limitations: Compared with the 666-donor mean, donors in an Asian-associated ancestry cluster had fewer N-insertions in productive TCRs, according to a later genetic analysis. According to a later analysis, TCR association rates differed among HLA loci, with DRB1 alleles showing the most associated TCRs and HLA-C alleles showing the fewest. An earlier analysis of approximately 530 of the donors showed that most TCR beta V segments appeared in productive rearrangements either about 87% or about 30% of the time, which broadly matched IMGT annotations. Assigning TCR associations to individual alleles was difficult when HLA alleles, especially DR and DQ, strongly co-occurred. The cohort was sequenced for TCR beta chains only, and without alpha or paired-chain data the features that could be detected were limited. A later analysis found that most CMV-associated TCR beta chains appeared HLA-restricted, with HLA associations seemingly driven largely by CMV exposure. The classifier was reported to diagnose cytomegalovirus status with high specificity and sensitivity in both the original cohort and the validation cohort. Because HLA typing was missing for some donors at each locus, association tests included only the typed subset. Three of the identified cytomegalovirus-associated TCR beta chains were confirmed in vitro to be specific for cytomegalovirus antigens. The authors suggested that the approach could potentially be extended to other disease states and immunological phenotypes. The 87-base-pair reads could not distinguish some IMGT-functional V segments, including TRBV6-2 and TRBV6-3, so those segments were excluded. A group of highly shared sequence variants was considered likely to be a technical artifact of the sequencing pipeline. In a later analysis, 16,951 TCR beta sequences were associated with specific HLA alleles at a false discovery rate of 0.05. For the cohort, immune exposure information was limited to CMV serostatus. Roughly 15 rarely observed V segments, including chromosome 9 orphons, were excluded from the earlier analysis of some 590 of the donors because counts were too low. In the study, some 180 TCR beta chains were listed as associated with cytomegalovirus. A further reported finding was that TCR beta sequences accurately predicted the HLA-A and HLA-B alleles for most subjects in the first cohort. In a later analysis, HLA-associated TCR beta chains showed more clonal expansion and lower generation probabilities than non-associated chains that were equally common. Roughly uniform sequencing depth across donors was assumed in presence/absence analyses, although this assumption may not hold. In a later genetic analysis, a missense DCLRE1C variant was associated with V-gene and J-gene trimming of TCR beta chains, and the association was replicated in an independent cohort. While some public TCRs were present in many individuals, most TCR sequences turned up only very rarely across donors. In a later analysis, several top co-occurrence clusters were reported to appear linked to parvovirus B19, influenza, CMV and Epstein-Barr virus. Correlated functional status among segregating V segments might reflect linkage disequilibrium, but an unknown experimental factor could not be ruled out.

On this clone: The clone's antigen remains unknown. No qualities accompany the bases; no much larger clone lies one base away.

Libraries were prepared through the immunoSEQ multiplex PCR assay. The multiplex PCR relied on a mix of 60 forward primers for TCR Vbeta segments and 13 reverse primers for TCR Jbeta segments. The CDR3 region of rearranged TCR beta genes was amplified from genomic DNA by a multiplex PCR assay. The Illumina HiSeq System was used to sequence the amplified TCR beta libraries as 87-base-pair reads. Per the original workflow: Across the 500 to 700 repertoires, a later analysis counted about 81 million unique TCR beta chains, roughly 11 million of which were shared by at least two donors. To remove PCR and sequencing errors, raw reads were error-corrected and collapsed into unique sequences using a nearest-neighbor algorithm that merged closely related sequences. To assign V, D and J gene segments, CDR3 sequences were aligned to IMGT reference sequences. For a sequence to be retained, at least a six-nucleotide match to both a V gene segment and a J gene segment was required. A rearrangement counted as productive if the CDR3 had no stop codons and remained in frame with V and J, and every other rearrangement counted as non-productive. Following IMGT convention, CDR3 was defined as the stretch from the second conserved V-encoded cysteine up to the conserved J-encoded phenylalanine. In an earlier analysis of some 550 of the donors, sequences lacking an unambiguous match to a single V gene segment were excluded. In an earlier analysis of several hundred of the donors, a V segment was called functional when productive rearrangements were above 56.7%, and segregating when the standard deviation between donors exceeded 5%. To diagnose cytomegalovirus status from the catalog of TCR beta chain sequences, a statistical classification framework was built. In a later analysis, V and J genes were assigned by comparing TCR nucleotide sequences against IMGT/GENE-DB human TR gene sequences. In a later analysis, CDR3 sequences and most-parsimonious VDJ recombination scenarios were assigned using the TCRdist pipeline. A later analysis defined each TCR beta chain by its CDR3 amino acid sequence plus V-gene family, and excluded reads lacking a unique V-gene family. A later analysis removed 550 to 700 highly shared, low-generation-probability nucleotide sequences to deal with suspected cross-contamination and a sequencing artifact. In a later analysis, a clonal expansion index was calculated for each public chain from normalized within-repertoire ranks of inferred template counts. Generation probabilities in a later analysis came from a VDJ recombination model fitted to out-of-frame rearrangements, and those results were checked against IGoR. Hypergeometric tests were used in a later analysis to score TCR-TCR, TCR-HLA and TCR-CMV co-occurrence, with a repertoire-size bias correction applied to the TCR pairs. False discovery rates were estimated in a later analysis by permuting HLA or CMV assignments 20 times. A later analysis grouped co-occurring TCRs with DBSCAN, adding TCRdist sequence similarity when clustering within HLA-allele-positive subsets. Repertoires with fewer than 30,000 or more than 120,000 public chains were left out of co-occurrence clustering, as were a few repertoires with anomalous nucleotide sharing. The immuneACCESS repertoire file appears here via TCRdb, limited to in-frame rearrangements. These files lack a portion of the clones; in checked studies, under half of the deficit traces to unresolved V genes, and the cause of the others is not known. V and J calls and clone size are those listed in that table; D and trimming were worked out from the DNA. For this sample there are about 50,000 clones; 81% appear just once. Together, the top ten hold 2% to 2.5% of the sample.

The germline V and J ends show losses of 2 bases and 2 bases respectively, and no gene match explains 7 bases of the junction. The germline V gene (reference sequence) sets CDR1 to PRHDT and CDR2 to FYEKMQ. Inclusive of the bounding cysteine and phenylalanine, the CDR3 is 16 residues long. The sequence is cut down to CDR3 DNA, 48 bases in frame from base 1. The cohort comprised 670 or so healthy bone marrow donors. Cohort members were all nominally healthy when sampled, although unrecorded immune exposures were likely present. The donor tested CMV seropositive and was one of the 289 seropositive cohort members. A peripheral blood sample was provided by each donor, and peripheral blood mononuclear cells were used for TCR beta sequencing. Genomic DNA extraction from the blood cell samples was performed with the Qiagen DNeasy Blood Extraction Kit.

This sequence uses TRBV13 and TRBJ2-3; 7 of the junction bases match TRBD2. This TCR was sampled from a boy between 10 and 17 years old in good health and CMV-seropositive. Sequenced sample: PBMCs. The CDR3 region reads CASSLSWRGTTDTQYF. At the DNA level, the sequence is TGTGCCAGCAGCTTATCTTGGCGGGGGACCACAGATACGCAGTATTTT.